The 21 T cell receptor beta chains below were found in one sample sequenced in a study of response to subunit inactivated influenza vaccine. TCRdb independently ran MiXCR on the RT-PCR reads; one entry per CDR3 protein. This table has approximately 170,000 distinct CDR3 sequences, around 12% appearing once. These same records also appear under a second study, on T cells expressing NK-cell markers. That report notes: TCR beta libraries carry UMIs added by 5'RACE template switching.

Sequences were derived from CD8+ T cells sorted from PBMCs, sampled 12 days after vaccination. These receptors came from a man aged 45 to 65 who received an inactivated influenza vaccine.

The V and J genes are TRBV19 and TRBJ2-7, with a weak D call TRBD1 (5 bases). Germline V lookup: CDR1 LNHDA, CDR2 SQIVND (reference sequence). V was pared by 2 bases and J by 2 bases, with 10 bases between. The CDR3 consists of 14 residues. CDR3 DNA sequence: TGTGCCAGTAGTATACAGGGATTAACCTACGAGCAGTACTTC. Translating it yields CASSIQGLTYEQYF.

This clonotype came up a few times. The chain has TRBV11-1 and TRBJ2-1; possibly TRBD1 for D (5 bases). The CDR3 consists of 15 residues. CDR1 is SGHAT and CDR2 is FQDESV in the germline V gene (reference sequence). V was pared by 2 bases and J by 2 bases, with 10 bases between. The CDR3 protein is CASSLMAGPYNEQFF. Written as DNA, the CDR3 is TGTGCCAGCAGCTTAATGGCAGGGCCCTACAATGAGCAGTTCTTC.

This clonotype was detected only a few times. The rearrangement links TRBV7-9 to TRBJ1-4; D is ambiguous. CDR1 is SEHNR, CDR2 FQNEAQ, per germline (reference sequence). CDR3 length: 17 residues. V was clipped by 7 bases and J by 5 bases, with 23 bases between them. The CDR3 region is CASISEKTDSLNEKLFF. As DNA, the CDR3 is TGTGCCAGCATCTCCGAAAAGACTGACTCCTTAAATGAAAAACTGTTTTTT.

This clonotype was counted many times. The rearrangement uses TRBV5-1 and TRBJ2-1; TRBD2 is a possible D gene (6 bases). Trimming stripped 0 bases from V and 2 bases from J, with 9 bases between. CDR3 length: 15 amino acids. The germline gives CDR1 SGHRS, CDR2 YFSETQ. CDR3 bases: TGCGCCAGCAGCTTGGCCGCGGGACCCTACAATGAGCAGTTCTTC. This gives the protein CASSLAAGPYNEQFF.

This clonotype was detected a few times. The chain links TRBV11-2 to TRBJ2-3, with a tentative D call TRBD1 (5 bases). The V end was cut by 2 bases, the J end by 1 base, with 16 bases between. Per germline, CDR1 SGHAT and CDR2 FQNNGV. The CDR3 contains 17 residues. The chain's CDR3 is CASSLFQGGRGTDTQYF. CDR3 bases: TGTGCCAGCAGCTTATTTCAAGGTGGCAGGGGCACAGATACGCAGTATTTT.

The CDR3 sequence: CSARVRYRGDTEAFF. The CDR3 DNA reads as TGCAGTGCTAGAGTTAGGTACAGGGGAGACACTGAAGCTTTCTTT. The rearrangement joins TRBV20-1 to TRBJ1-1, with TRBD1 matching over 7 bases. The CDR3 sequence is 15 residues long. Trimming cost V 1 base and J 3 bases; bases outside gene matches: 8. The germline V gene encodes CDR1 DFQATT and CDR2 SNEGSKA (reference sequence).

The genes are TRBV7-9 and TRBJ1-1; TRBD1 matches 12 bases. V lost 6 bases and J lost 1; bases outside the gene matches: 3. This CDR3 has 15 amino acids. Germline V lookup: CDR1 SEHNR, CDR2 FQNEAQ (reference sequence). In DNA, the CDR3 is TGTGCCAGCAGATTGGGACAGGGGGCGAACACTGAAGCTTTCTTT. Amino acids: CASRLGQGANTEAFF.

This clonotype was seen only a few times. The chain employs TRBV7-9 and TRBJ2-3, with 7 bases lining up with TRBD2. This CDR3 has 17 amino acids. Germline V gene sequence: CDR1 SEHNR, CDR2 FQNEAQ (reference sequence). Germline trimming cut 2 bases from V and 4 bases from J; bases unmatched to any gene: 12. The CDR3 is CASSLLAGALRADTQYF. DNA of the CDR3: TGTGCCAGCAGCTTACTGGCGGGAGCGCTTCGCGCAGATACGCAGTATTTT.

This clonotype showed up just a few times. Here the CDR3 reads CASSSAGSGLYNEQFF. The CDR3 bases are TGTGCCAGCAGTTCGGCCGGGTCTGGATTGTACAATGAGCAGTTCTTC. The chain uses TRBV12-3 or TRBV12-4 and TRBJ2-1; no clear D gene. This CDR3 region has 16 residues. The ends were cut back, 4 bases at V and 4 bases at J, with 17 bases in the middle.

The chain carries TRBV6-5 and TRBJ2-7; 8 nucleotides agree with TRBD1. The CDR3 extends over 15 amino acids. Trimming cost V 4 bases and J 3 bases; bases outside gene matches: 8. Germline V lookup: CDR1 MNHEY, CDR2 SVGAGI. CDR3 nucleotides: TGTGCCAGCAGTTTAACGGACAGGGAAGGCTACGAGCAGTACTTC. Its translation is CASSLTDREGYEQYF.

J is TRBJ2-1 and V is TRBV4-2; weak D call: TRBD2 (6 bases). This CDR3 is built from 18 residues. V shed 0 bases and J shed 7 bases, with 22 bases lying between them. Germline V gene lookup returns CDR1 LGHNA and CDR2 YNFKEQ. In DNA, the CDR3 is TGTGCCAGCAGCCAAGAACTACTCCGAACCTGGGAGGCTAATGAGCAGTTCTTC. It yields the protein CASSQELLRTWEANEQFF.

The rearrangement uses TRBV24-1 and TRBJ2-3, with TRBD2 matching 8 bases. V gave up 1 base and J gave up 4 bases; unmatched junction bases: 12. Germline CDR1 and CDR2: KGHDR and SFDVKD. The CDR3 covers 18 residues. CDR3 sequence: CATSDFGFVSGVADTQYF. The CDR3 DNA follows: TGTGCCACCAGTGATTTCGGCTTCGTTAGCGGGGTTGCAGATACGCAGTATTTT.

This clonotype was observed a handful of times. The rearrangement uses TRBV20-1 and TRBJ2-7; 7 nucleotides match TRBD1. CDR1 is DFQATT and CDR2 is SNEGSKA in the germline V gene (reference sequence). The CDR3 covers 14 residues. The ends lost 0 bases at V and 4 bases at J; junction bases unmatched: 6. The CDR3: CSARDPTGSYEQYF. The CDR3 DNA sequence: TGCAGTGCTAGAGATCCGACAGGGAGTTACGAGCAGTACTTC.

This clonotype has a handful of counts. This chain uses TRBV6-2 or TRBV6-3 with TRBJ2-1, with 9 nucleotides matching TRBD2. V was pared by 2 bases and J by 5 bases, with 13 bases of the junction left unmatched. CDR3 length equals 18 residues. Germline CDR1 is MNHEY and CDR2 is SVGEGT. The CDR3 sequence: CASSYARASGIVDNEQFF. The CDR3, as DNA: TGTGCCAGCAGTTACGCCCGGGCTAGCGGGATAGTTGACAATGAGCAGTTCTTC.

The rearrangement uses TRBV29-1 and TRBJ2-1; D gene uncertain. Germline V lookup: CDR1 SQVTM, CDR2 ANQGSEA. The CDR3 runs to 13 residues. Trimming removed 4 bases at V and 1 base at J, with 8 bases between. The CDR3 reads CSVASDSYNEQFF. The CDR3 DNA is TGCAGCGTTGCTTCAGATTCCTACAATGAGCAGTTCTTC.

This clonotype was recorded a few times. This sequence joins TRBV30 and TRBJ2-7; D is ambiguous. Germline assignment: CDR1 GTSNPN and CDR2 SVGIG (reference sequence). The CDR3 extends over 12 amino acids. Trimming removed 1 base from V and 3 bases from J, with 7 bases in between. The CDR3 reads CAWSAYSYEQYF. The CDR3 DNA reads as TGTGCCTGGAGTGCGTATAGCTACGAGCAGTACTTC. Filled out from reference TRBV30 and TRBJ2-7, the complete variable domain reads SQTIHQWPATLVQPVGSPLSLECTVEGTSNPNLYWYRQAAGRGLQLLFYSVGIGQISSEVPQNLSASRPQDRQFILSSKKLLLSDSGFYLCAWSAYSYEQYFGPGTRLTVT.

This clonotype was seen many times. This chain joins TRBV3-1 and TRBJ2-4; D unresolved. V was pared by 3 bases and J by 9 bases, with 15 bases between. Germline V gene sequence: CDR1 LGHDT, CDR2 YNNKEL (reference sequence). The CDR3 loop spans 14 amino acids. CDR3: CASSQTVSIGIQYF. The CDR3 DNA reads TGTGCCAGCAGCCAGACGGTGTCGATAGGCATTCAGTACTTC.

This clonotype was detected ten times or more. The gene calls are TRBV28 and TRBJ2-1; TRBD2 agrees at 10 bases. This CDR3 comprises 14 residues. Germline values: CDR1 MDHEN, CDR2 SYDVKM. The trim removed 5 bases at V and 7 bases at J, leaving 5 bases unmatched. In DNA form, the CDR3 reads TGTGCCAGCAGTCCCCGGACTAGCGGTAATGAGCAGTTCTTC. Protein product: CASSPRTSGNEQFF. Complete variable domain (other parts from reference TRBV28 and TRBJ2-1): DVKVTQSSRYLVKRTGEKVFLECVQDMDHENMFWYRQDPGLGLRLIYFSYDVKMKEKGDIPEGYSVSREKKERFSLILESASTNQTSMYLCASSPRTSGNEQFFGPGTRLTVL.

This chain joins TRBV2 and TRBJ2-1; D is ambiguous. CDR1 and CDR2 (germline): SNHLY, FYNNEI. V was shortened by 6 bases and J by 3 bases, with 12 bases between the two germline ends. This CDR3 comprises 14 residues. For the CDR3, the DNA is TGTGCCAGCAGACCCAGACCAGGCTACAATGAGCAGTTCTTC. Translated: CASRPRPGYNEQFF.

This clonotype was counted many times. As DNA, the CDR3 is TGTGCCAGCAGCTTAGGCGGGACCGGGGAGCTGTTTTTT. Encoded protein: CASSLGGTGELFF. The chain employs TRBV7-9 and TRBJ2-2, with D perhaps TRBD2 (5 bases). The CDR3 length is 13 residues. Germline V gene data show CDR1 as SEHNR and CDR2 as FQNEAQ (reference sequence). The V end was cut by 1 base, the J end by 5 bases, with 5 bases between.

This clonotype was seen a handful of times. V gene TRBV7-2 combines with J gene TRBJ2-7, with 7 bases identical to TRBD2. Per germline, CDR1 SGHTA and CDR2 FQGNSA. The CDR3 is 14 residues long. Unmatched junction bases numbered 5, after V lost 5 bases and J lost 1 base. The CDR3 region is CASSPWTSSYEQYF. CDR3 in DNA: TGTGCCAGCAGCCCCTGGACTAGTTCCTACGAGCAGTACTTC.